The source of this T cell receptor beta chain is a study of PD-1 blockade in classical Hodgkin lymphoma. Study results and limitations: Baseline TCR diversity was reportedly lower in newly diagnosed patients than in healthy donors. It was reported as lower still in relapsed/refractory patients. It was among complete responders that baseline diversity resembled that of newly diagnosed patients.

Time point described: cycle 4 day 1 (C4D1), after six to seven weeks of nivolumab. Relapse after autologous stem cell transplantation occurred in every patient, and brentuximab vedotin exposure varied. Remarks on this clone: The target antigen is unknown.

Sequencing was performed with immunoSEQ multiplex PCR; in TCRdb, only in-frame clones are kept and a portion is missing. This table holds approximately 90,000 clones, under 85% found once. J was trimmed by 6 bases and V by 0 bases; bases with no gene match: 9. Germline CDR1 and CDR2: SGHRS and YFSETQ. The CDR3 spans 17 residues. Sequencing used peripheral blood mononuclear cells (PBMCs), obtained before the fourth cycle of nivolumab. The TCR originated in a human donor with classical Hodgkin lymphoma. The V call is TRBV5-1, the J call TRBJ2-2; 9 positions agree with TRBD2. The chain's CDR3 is CASSLGDSLAGSGELFF. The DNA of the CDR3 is TGCGCCAGCAGCTTGGGTGACAGCCTAGCGGGATCCGGGGAGCTGTTTTTT.